A single TCR beta chain is shown here with its context. The data originate from a study of cytomegalovirus exposure and HLA in healthy donors. Trimming took off 1 base at V and 6 bases at J, with 19 bases between the two ends. The CDR3 consists of 18 residues. The germline V gene has CDR1 SGHVS and CDR2 FQNEAQ. With 60 Vbeta and 13 Jbeta primers, the PCR was carried out. Assay used: immunoSEQ multiplex PCR; TCRdb lists only in-frame clones, some missing. The table lists around 130,000 clones, 7% to 9.5% of them singletons, with about 6.6% in the top ten. The chain recombines TRBV7-8 with TRBJ1-6; maybe TRBD1 (5 bases). The sequence derives from a woman aged 40 to 50 in good health and CMV-seropositive. Sequencing was performed on PBMCs. CDR3 sequence (DNA): TGTGCCAGCAGCTTAGGCGGGACCGGGATCGTATTTAATTCACCCCTCCACTTT. This codes for CASSLGGTGIVFNSPLHF. The entire variable domain, with the rest obtained from reference TRBV7-8 and TRBJ1-6, is as follows: GAGVSQSPRYKVAKRGQDVALRCDPISGHVSLFWYQQALGQGPEFLTYFQNEAQLDKSGLPSDRFFAERPEGSVSTLKIQRTQQEDSAVYLCASSLGGTGIVFNSPLHFGNGTRLTVT.